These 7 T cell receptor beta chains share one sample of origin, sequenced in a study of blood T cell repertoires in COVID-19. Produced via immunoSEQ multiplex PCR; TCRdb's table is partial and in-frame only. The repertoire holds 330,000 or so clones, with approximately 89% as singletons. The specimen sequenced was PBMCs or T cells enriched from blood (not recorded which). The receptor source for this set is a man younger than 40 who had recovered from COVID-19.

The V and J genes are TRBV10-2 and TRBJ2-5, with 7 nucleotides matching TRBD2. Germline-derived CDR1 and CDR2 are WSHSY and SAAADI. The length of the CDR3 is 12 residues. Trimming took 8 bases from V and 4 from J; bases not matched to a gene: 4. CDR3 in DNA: TGCGCCAGCCGTGGGGGGGGAGAGACCCAGTACTTC. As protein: CASRGGGETQYF.

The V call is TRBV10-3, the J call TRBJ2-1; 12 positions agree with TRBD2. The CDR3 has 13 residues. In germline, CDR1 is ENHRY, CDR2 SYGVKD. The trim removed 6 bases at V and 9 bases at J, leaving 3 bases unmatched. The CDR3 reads CAISRLAGVEQFF. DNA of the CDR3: TGTGCCATCAGCCGACTAGCGGGGGTTGAGCAGTTCTTC.

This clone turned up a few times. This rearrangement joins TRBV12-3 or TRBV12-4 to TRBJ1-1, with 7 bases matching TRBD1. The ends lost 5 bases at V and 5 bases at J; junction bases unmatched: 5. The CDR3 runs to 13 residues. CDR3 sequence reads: CASSRTGVTEAFF. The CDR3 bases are TGTGCCAGCAGTCGGACAGGTGTGACTGAAGCTTTCTTT.

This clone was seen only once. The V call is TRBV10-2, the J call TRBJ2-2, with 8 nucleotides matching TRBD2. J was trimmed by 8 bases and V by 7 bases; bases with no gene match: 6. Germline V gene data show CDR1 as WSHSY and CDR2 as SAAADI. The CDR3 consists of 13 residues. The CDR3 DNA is TGCGCCAGCACCCCGGGGGGGGTTGGGGAGCTGTTTTTT. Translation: CASTPGGVGELFF.

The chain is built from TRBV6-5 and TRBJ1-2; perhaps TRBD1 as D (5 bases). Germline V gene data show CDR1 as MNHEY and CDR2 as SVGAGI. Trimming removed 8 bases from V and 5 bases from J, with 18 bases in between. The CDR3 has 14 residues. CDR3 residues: CASEAGRLGYGYTF. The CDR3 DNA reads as TGTGCCAGCGAGGCGGGACGGTTGGGATATGGCTACACCTTC.

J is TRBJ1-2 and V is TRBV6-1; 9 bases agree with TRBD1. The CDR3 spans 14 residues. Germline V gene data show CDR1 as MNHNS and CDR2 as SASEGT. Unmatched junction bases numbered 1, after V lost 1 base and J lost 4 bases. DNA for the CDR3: TGTGCCAGCAGTGAAGGGACAGGGGCCTATGGCTACACCTTC. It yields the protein CASSEGTGAYGYTF.

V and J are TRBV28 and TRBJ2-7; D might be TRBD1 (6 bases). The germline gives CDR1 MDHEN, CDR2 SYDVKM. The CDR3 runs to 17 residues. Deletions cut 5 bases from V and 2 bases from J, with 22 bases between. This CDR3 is CASSQGGYRGPTYEQYF. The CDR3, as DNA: TGTGCCAGCAGTCAAGGGGGATATCGGGGTCCCACCTACGAGCAGTACTTC.